This T cell receptor beta chain was sequenced during a study of T cell responses to AZD1222 COVID-19 vaccine. The method was immunoSEQ multiplex PCR; TCRdb's version includes in-frame clones alone and lacks a portion of them. The sample records nearly 55,000 clones, 80% to 90% being singletons. The clonotype originates from an adult who received the AZD1222 COVID-19 vaccine. The specimen was peripheral blood, collected 28 days after the second AZD1222 dose.

The DNA for the CDR3 is TGTGCCTGGAGTGTACGTAGGACAGGAAATGGCTACACCTTC. Translated, it gives CAWSVRRTGNGYTF. The chain joins TRBV30 to TRBJ1-2; 7 bases are shared with TRBD1. Unmatched junction bases numbered 7, after V lost 0 bases and J lost 6 bases. The CDR3 is 14 residues long. Germline values: CDR1 GTSNPN, CDR2 SVGIG (reference sequence). Drawing the rest from reference TRBV30 and TRBJ1-2, the complete variable domain is SQTIHQWPATLVQPVGSPLSLECTVEGTSNPNLYWYRQAAGRGLQLLFYSVGIGQISSEVPQNLSASRPQDRQFILSSKKLLLSDSGFYLCAWSVRRTGNGYTFGSGTRLTVV.